This TCR beta chain was observed in a study of T-cell memory formation after mild COVID-19. Study-wide context: Each donor largely had its own TCR clusters.

CDR3 size: 14 residues. Trimming cost V 4 bases and J 2 bases, with 10 bases left between them. CDR1 is SGHNT and CDR2 is YYREEE in the germline V gene (reference sequence). Study observations and caveats: Pre-infection memory already had some responding clones, implying cross-reactive memory joined. Largely, contracting CD4+ clones fell within CM and EM, and contracting CD8+ clones within EMRA.

UMIs and sample barcodes were carried by the TCR alpha and TCR beta cDNA libraries that 5'RACE produced using constant-segment primers. TCRdb redid the calling of the 5' RACE reads with MiXCR, one entry per CDR3 protein. This sample yields fewer than 250,000 distinct CDR3 sequences, of which around 25% are seen a single time; about an eighth belongs to the top ten. Worth noting for this clonotype: The antigen is not known.

This clonotype was sampled from an adult woman who had mild COVID-19 (a few samples of this study predate the infection). Cell type and time point are not known. Specimen: PBMCs or a T cell subset sorted from them (not recorded which). The chain joins TRBV5-4 to TRBJ2-1, with D perhaps matching TRBD2 (6 bases). The CDR3 is CASSAPGAYNEQFF. DNA for the CDR3: TGTGCCAGCAGCGCACCGGGGGCCTACAATGAGCAGTTCTTC.